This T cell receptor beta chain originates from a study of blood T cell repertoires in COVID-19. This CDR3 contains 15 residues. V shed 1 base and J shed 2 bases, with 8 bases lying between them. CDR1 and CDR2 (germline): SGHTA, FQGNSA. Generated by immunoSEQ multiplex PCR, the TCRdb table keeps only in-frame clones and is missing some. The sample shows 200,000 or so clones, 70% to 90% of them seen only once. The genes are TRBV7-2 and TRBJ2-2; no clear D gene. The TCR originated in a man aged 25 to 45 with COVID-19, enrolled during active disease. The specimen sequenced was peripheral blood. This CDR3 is CASSLGRVNTGELFF. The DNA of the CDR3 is TGTGCCAGCAGCTTAGGACGGGTTAACACCGGGGAGCTGTTTTTT.